This T cell receptor (beta chain) was sequenced in a study of graft-versus-host responses after intestinal transplantation. Study-level information: As for transplant type, recipients had multivisceral, liver-intestinal, or isolated intestinal grafts. Study outcomes and limitations: Some patients had graft-donor T cell macrochimerism, and their allografts showed high graft-versus-host to host-versus-graft clonal ratios.

Generated by immunoSEQ multiplex PCR, the TCRdb table keeps only in-frame clones and is missing some. Here the sample spans over 65,000 clones, around 90% being singletons. This CDR3 is 14 amino acids long. Per germline, CDR1 MNHEY and CDR2 SVGAGI. Trimming at V came to 5 bases and at J to 3 bases, leaving 6 bases not matched to a gene. Comments on this clone: No antigen is known for it.

This chain links TRBV6-5 with TRBJ1-2; 7 bases align to TRBD1. Sequencing was performed on unstimulated CD8+ T cells sorted from spleen or lymph node cells, taken before transplant. This TCR was sampled from a human donor who was the organ donor for an intestinal transplant. CDR3 coding DNA: TGTGCCAGCAGTAGACAGGGAATGTACTATGGCTACACCTTC. It is translated as CASSRQGMYYGYTF.